These 7 T cell receptor beta chains came from one sample sequenced in a study of Graves' ophthalmopathy and Graves' hyperthyroidism. Amplification of TCR beta CDR3 regions used RNA transcripts. Second-round multiplex PCR came after first-round RT-PCR with HTBI primers. TCRdb processed the multiplex PCR reads anew with MiXCR; each CDR3 protein has one entry. The table shows about 380,000 distinct CDR3 sequences, with less than 20% occurring only once. Sequencing used peripheral blood. The receptors were sampled from a young woman with stable Graves' hyperthyroidism.

Many counts were recorded for this clonotype. The chain combines TRBV6-5 with TRBJ1-2, with 10 bases identical to TRBD1. CDR3 length: 15 residues. Per the germline V gene, CDR1 is MNHEY and CDR2 is SVGAGI. The V gene end was trimmed by 5 bases and the J gene end by 8 bases; junction bases not matched to a gene: 11. The CDR3 spells CASSPNDRGRKGYTF. CDR3 coding DNA: TGTGCCAGCAGTCCCAATGACAGGGGGCGGAAAGGCTACACCTTC.

This clonotype was picked up many times. CDR3 residues: CASSSRADRSGYGYTF. The CDR3, as DNA: TGTGCCAGCAGCTCCAGAGCCGACAGGAGTGGCTATGGCTACACCTTC. The chain uses TRBV11-1 and TRBJ1-2, with D possibly being TRBD1 (6 bases). Germline CDR1 is SGHAT and CDR2 is FQDESV (reference sequence). The CDR3 is made up of 16 amino acids. V was clipped by 4 bases and J by 4 bases, with 19 bases between them.

This clonotype was detected a few times. The rearrangement joins TRBV5-4 to TRBJ2-5; D might be TRBD2 (6 bases). This CDR3 has 14 residues. Trimming removed 4 bases at V and 0 bases at J, with 10 bases between. The germline gives CDR1 SGHNT, CDR2 YYREEE (reference sequence). For the CDR3, the DNA is TGTGCCAGCAGCGCCGGGACTTACCAAGAGACCCAGTACTTC. Encoded protein: CASSAGTYQETQYF.

This clonotype was found many times. V gene TRBV12-3 or TRBV12-4 combines with J gene TRBJ1-6, with TRBD1 identical over 8 bases. Losses at the gene ends were 3 bases for V and 8 bases for J; bases not matched to a gene: 3. The CDR3 has 14 residues. CDR3 sequence reads: CASSFTGGDSPLHF. The CDR3 DNA is TGTGCCAGCAGTTTTACAGGGGGAGATTCACCCCTCCACTTT.

The chain carries TRBV6-1 and TRBJ2-7; D is perhaps TRBD2 (6 bases). This CDR3 spans 14 amino acids. V was trimmed by 5 bases and J by 6 bases, leaving 17 bases between them. Germline assignment: CDR1 MNHNS and CDR2 SASEGT. The CDR3 loop reads CASSPAGQGGEQYF. The CDR3 region has the DNA TGTGCCAGCAGTCCGGCGGGGCAGGGAGGCGAGCAGTACTTC.

This clonotype has a count of ten or more. The V call is TRBV4-1, the J call TRBJ2-5, with D possibly being TRBD2 (6 bases). CDR3 length: 16 amino acids. The V and J ends lost 2 bases and 5 bases respectively, with 18 bases between them. Germline V gene data show CDR1 as MGHRA and CDR2 as YSYEKL. CDR3 loop: CASSQRAAGNSETQYF. The CDR3 coding sequence is TGCGCCAGCAGCCAACGGGCGGCGGGGAATAGCGAGACCCAGTACTTC.

The sample holds many counts of this clonotype. The chain has TRBV12-5 and TRBJ2-2; either TRBD1 or TRBD2 may fit D (6 bases each). The germline V gene encodes CDR1 LGHNT and CDR2 FRNRAP. Between the trimmed V and J ends, which lost 6 bases and 6 bases, there was a span of 17 bases. The length of the CDR3 is 15 residues. The CDR3 region is CASGPVWGAAGELFF. In DNA form, the CDR3 reads TGTGCTAGTGGCCCCGTGTGGGGGGCGGCCGGGGAGCTGTTTTTT.